This TCR beta chain was sequenced during a study of blood T cells in healthy people across ages. Across the study: The template switching approach captured approximately one barcoded beta molecule for every two T cells. Study-level findings and limits: Using unsorted PBMCs precluded a conclusive naive versus antigen-experienced comparison.

For the second PCR, which ran for 7 to 11 cycles, a sample-barcoded 5' primer and a J-beta primer mix were used. Unique molecular identifiers of 12 random nucleotides labeled each cDNA. In TCRdb, the 5' RACE reads were re-called with MiXCR into one record per CDR3 protein. The repertoire holds over a million distinct CDR3 sequences, with under 45% as singletons. Note on this clonotype: Its specificity is unknown.

The authors extracted at least 6 micrograms of total RNA per sample. Trimming left V 7 bases short and J 6 bases short, with 19 bases between. CDR3 size: 14 residues. Germline loops: CDR1 SQVTM, CDR2 ANQGSEA. This clonotype was obtained from a woman aged 55 to 70 in good health. The rearrangement links TRBV29-1 to TRBJ2-1; perhaps D is TRBD1 or TRBD2 (5 bases each). The sequencing input was blood. DNA of the CDR3: TGCAGCGCCAGGGACGGGATACAGGTCAATGAGCAGTTCTTC. Its translation is CSARDGIQVNEQFF.